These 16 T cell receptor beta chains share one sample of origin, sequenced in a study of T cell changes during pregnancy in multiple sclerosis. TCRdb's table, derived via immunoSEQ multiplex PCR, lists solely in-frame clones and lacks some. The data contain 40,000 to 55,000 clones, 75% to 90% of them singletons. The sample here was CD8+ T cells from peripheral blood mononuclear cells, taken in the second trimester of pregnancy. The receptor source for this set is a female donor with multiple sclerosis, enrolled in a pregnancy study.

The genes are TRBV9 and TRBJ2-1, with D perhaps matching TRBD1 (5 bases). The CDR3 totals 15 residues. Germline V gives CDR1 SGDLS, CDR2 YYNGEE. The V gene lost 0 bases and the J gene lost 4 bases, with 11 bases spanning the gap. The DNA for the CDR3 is TGTGCCAGCAGCGTAGAGGGGTCACTGTACAATGAGCAGTTCTTC. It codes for CASSVEGSLYNEQFF.

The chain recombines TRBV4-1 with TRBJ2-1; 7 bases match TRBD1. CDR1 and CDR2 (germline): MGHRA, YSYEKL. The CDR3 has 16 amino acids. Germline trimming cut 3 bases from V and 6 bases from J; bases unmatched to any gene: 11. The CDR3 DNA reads TGCGCCAGCAGCCAGCCCCGGGACAGACCGTTCAATGAGCAGTTCTTC. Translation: CASSQPRDRPFNEQFF.

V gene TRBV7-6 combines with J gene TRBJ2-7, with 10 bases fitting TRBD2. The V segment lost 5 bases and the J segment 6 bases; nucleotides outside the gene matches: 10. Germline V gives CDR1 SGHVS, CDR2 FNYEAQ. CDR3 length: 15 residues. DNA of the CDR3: TGTGCCAGCAGCCTTCTAGCGGGAGTAATCATCGAGCAGTACTTC. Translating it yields CASSLLAGVIIEQYF.

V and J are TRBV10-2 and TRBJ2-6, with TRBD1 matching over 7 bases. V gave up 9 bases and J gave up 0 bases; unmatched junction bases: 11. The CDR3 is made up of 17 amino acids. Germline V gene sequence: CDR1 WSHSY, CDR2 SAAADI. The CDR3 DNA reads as TGCGCCAGTAGAGGACAGGTGAGGGACTCTGGGGCCAACGTCCTGACTTTC. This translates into CASRGQVRDSGANVLTF.

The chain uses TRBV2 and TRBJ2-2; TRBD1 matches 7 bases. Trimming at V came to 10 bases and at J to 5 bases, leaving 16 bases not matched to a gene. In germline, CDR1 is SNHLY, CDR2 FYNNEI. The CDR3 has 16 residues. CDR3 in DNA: TGTGCCATCACGGCAGGGGGATCGGGTTTAACCGGGGAGCTGTTTTTT. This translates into CAITAGGSGLTGELFF.

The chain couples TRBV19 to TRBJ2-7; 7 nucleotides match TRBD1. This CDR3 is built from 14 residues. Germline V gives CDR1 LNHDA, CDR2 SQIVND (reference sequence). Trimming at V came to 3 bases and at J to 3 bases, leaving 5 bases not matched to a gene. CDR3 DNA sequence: TGTGCCAGTAGTATCACAGGGGACGGCTACGAGCAGTACTTC. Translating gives CASSITGDGYEQYF. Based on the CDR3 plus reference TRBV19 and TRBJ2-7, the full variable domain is DGGITQSPKYLFRKEGQNVTLSCEQNLNHDAMYWYRQDPGQGLRLIYYSQIVNDFQKGDIAEGYSVSREKKESFPLTVTSAQKNPTAFYLCASSITGDGYEQYFGPGTRLTVT.

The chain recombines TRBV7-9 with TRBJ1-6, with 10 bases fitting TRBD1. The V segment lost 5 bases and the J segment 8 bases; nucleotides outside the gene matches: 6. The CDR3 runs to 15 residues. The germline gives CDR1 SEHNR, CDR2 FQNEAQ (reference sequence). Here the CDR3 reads CASSPTGTGDSPLHF. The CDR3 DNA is TGTGCCAGCAGCCCAACCGGGACAGGGGATTCACCCCTCCACTTT.

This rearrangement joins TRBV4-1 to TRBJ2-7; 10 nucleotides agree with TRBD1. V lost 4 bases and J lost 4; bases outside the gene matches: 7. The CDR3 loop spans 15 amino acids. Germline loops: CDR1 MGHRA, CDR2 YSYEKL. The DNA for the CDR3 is TGCGCCAGCAGCCGGGGGACAGGGGCTGGGTACGAGCAGTACTTC. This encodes CASSRGTGAGYEQYF.

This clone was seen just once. The CDR3 region has the DNA TGTGCCACCAGCAGAGATTTGGGACAGACCTACGAGCAGTACTTC. Translating it yields CATSRDLGQTYEQYF. The gene calls are TRBV15 and TRBJ2-7; 7 positions agree with TRBD1. CDR1 and CDR2 from the germline V gene are LNHNV and YYDKDF (reference sequence). J lost 2 bases, V lost 0 bases, and 4 bases had no gene match. The CDR3 spans 15 residues.

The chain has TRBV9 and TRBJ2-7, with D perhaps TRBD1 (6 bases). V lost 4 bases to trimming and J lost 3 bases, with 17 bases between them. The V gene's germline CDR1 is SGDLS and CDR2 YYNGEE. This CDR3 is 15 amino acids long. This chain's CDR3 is CASSPGGQPLYEQYF. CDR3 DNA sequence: TGTGCCAGCAGCCCAGGCGGACAGCCCCTCTACGAGCAGTACTTC.

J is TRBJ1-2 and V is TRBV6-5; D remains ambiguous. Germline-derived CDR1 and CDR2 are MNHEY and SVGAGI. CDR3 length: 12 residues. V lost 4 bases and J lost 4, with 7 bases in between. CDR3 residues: CASSSNSYGYTF. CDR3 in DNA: TGTGCCAGCAGTTCGAACTCCTATGGCTACACCTTC.

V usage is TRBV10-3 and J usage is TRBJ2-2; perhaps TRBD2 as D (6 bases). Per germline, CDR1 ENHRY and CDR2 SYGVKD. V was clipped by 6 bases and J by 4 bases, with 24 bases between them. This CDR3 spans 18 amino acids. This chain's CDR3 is CAIRDRGIQTPVTGELFF. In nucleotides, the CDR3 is TGTGCCATCAGGGACCGCGGGATACAGACTCCCGTCACCGGGGAGCTGTTTTTT.

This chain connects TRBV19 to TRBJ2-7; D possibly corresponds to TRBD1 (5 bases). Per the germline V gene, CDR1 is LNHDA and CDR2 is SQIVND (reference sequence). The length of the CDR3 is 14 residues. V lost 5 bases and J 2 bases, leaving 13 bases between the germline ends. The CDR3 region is CASSDDQGTYEQYF. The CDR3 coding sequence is TGTGCCAGTAGTGATGATCAGGGAACCTACGAGCAGTACTTC.

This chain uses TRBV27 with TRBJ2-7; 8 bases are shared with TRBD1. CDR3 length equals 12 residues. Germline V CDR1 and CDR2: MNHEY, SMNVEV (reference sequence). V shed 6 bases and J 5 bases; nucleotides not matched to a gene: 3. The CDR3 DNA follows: TGTGCCAGCAGCCCAGGGGGCGACGAGCAGTACTTC. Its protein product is CASSPGGDEQYF.

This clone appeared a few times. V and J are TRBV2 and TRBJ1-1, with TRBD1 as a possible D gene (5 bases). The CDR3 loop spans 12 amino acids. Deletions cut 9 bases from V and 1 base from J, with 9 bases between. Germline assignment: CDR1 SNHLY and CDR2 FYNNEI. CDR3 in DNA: TGTGCCAGTCCCGGGGGGAACACTGAAGCTTTCTTT. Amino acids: CASPGGNTEAFF.

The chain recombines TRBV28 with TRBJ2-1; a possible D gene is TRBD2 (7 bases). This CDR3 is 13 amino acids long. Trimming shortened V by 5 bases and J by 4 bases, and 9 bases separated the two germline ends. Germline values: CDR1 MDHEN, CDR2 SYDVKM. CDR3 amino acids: CASSRGGYNEQFF. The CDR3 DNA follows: TGTGCCAGCAGTAGGGGGGGGTACAATGAGCAGTTCTTC. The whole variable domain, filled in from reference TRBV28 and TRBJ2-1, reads DVKVTQSSRYLVKRTGEKVFLECVQDMDHENMFWYRQDPGLGLRLIYFSYDVKMKEKGDIPEGYSVSREKKERFSLILESASTNQTSMYLCASSRGGYNEQFFGPGTRLTVL.